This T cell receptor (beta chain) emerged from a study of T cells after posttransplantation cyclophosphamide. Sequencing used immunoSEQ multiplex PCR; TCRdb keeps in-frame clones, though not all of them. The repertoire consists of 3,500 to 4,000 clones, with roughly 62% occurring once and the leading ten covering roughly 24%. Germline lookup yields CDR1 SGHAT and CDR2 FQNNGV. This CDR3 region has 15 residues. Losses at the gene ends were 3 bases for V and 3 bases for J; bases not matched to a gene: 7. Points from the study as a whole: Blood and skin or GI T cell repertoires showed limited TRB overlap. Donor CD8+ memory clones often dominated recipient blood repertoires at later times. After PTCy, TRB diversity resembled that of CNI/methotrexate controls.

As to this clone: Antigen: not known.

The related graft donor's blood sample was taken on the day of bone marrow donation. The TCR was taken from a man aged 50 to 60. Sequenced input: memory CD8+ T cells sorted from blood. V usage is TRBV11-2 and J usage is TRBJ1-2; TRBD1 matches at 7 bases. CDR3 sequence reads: CASSLEWDRHYGYTF. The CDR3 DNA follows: TGTGCCAGCAGCTTGGAATGGGACAGACACTATGGCTACACCTTC.